The clone carrying this TCR beta chain was detected only once. This entry comes from a study of blood T cell repertoires in COVID-19. For the study at large: T cells, B-cell-depleted T cells, or PBMCs provided the cDNA or gDNA that served as material.

In the authors' workflow: Nucleated cell number was recorded as an estimate derived from reference gene primer amplification. Libraries were prepared by immunoSEQ multiplex PCR; TCRdb keeps only in-frame clonotypes and omits some of them. V, J and clone size reflect that table, while D and trimming were determined from the DNA. The data show about 270,000 clones, more than 90% seen once. The CDR3 has 21 residues. The sample consisted of peripheral blood. The chain links TRBV21-1 to TRBJ2-3; no check of the table's D call, TRBD2, against the DNA was made. TRBV21-1 is a recognized pseudogene. This clonotype was obtained from a person between 18 and 35 years old with COVID-19, enrolled during active disease. This chain's CDR3 is CASSNLGGGLAPPLYTDTQYF. CDR3 in DNA: TGTGCCAGCAGCAACTTGGGTGGAGGACTAGCGCCCCCACTTTACACAGATACGCAGTATTTT.